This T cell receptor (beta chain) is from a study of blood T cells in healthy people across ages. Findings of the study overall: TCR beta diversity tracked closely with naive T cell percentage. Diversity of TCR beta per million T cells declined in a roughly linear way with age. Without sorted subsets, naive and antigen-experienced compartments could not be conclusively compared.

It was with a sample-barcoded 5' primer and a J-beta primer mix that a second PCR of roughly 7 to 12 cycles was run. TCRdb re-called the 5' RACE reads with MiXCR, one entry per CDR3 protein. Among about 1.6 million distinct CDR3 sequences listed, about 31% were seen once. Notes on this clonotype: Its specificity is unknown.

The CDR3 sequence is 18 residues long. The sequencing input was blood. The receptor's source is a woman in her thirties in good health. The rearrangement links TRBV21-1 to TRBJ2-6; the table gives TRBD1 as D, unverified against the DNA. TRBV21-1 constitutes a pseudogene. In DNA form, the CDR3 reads TGTGCCAGCAGCAACGACGGCAGGGGATACTCTGGGGCCAACGTCCTGACTTTC. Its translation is CASSNDGRGYSGANVLTF.